This T cell receptor (beta chain) was identified in a study of pediatric ulcerative colitis. Study results and limitations: All ulcerative colitis patients, but no controls, carried two rectal clonotypes. Rectal repertoires separated controls, mild-moderate and acute severe colitis. Ulcerative colitis patients shared more blood-rectal clones than controls.

As regards this clone: The target antigen is unknown.

Data came from immunoSEQ multiplex PCR; TCRdb stores just in-frame clones and leaves some out. This sample yields tens of thousands of clones, of which 75% to 90% are seen a single time; roughly 20% belongs to the top ten. V was clipped by 4 bases and J by 7 bases, with 5 bases between them. The germline gives CDR1 SGDLS, CDR2 YYNGEE. This CDR3 region has 10 residues. The sample taken for sequencing was blood. This chain joins TRBV9 and TRBJ1-1; D gene unclear. The TCR was taken from a girl aged 10-17 years with moderate ulcerative colitis. CDR3 region: CASSPDEAFF. For the CDR3, the DNA is TGTGCCAGCAGCCCAGATGAAGCTTTCTTT.